This TCR beta chain was sequenced for a study of T-cell reconstitution after alpha-beta-depleted transplantation in children. The CDR3 spans 13 residues. From germline, CDR1 is DFQATT and CDR2 SNEGSKA (reference sequence). J lost 4 bases, V lost 5 bases, and 4 bases had no gene match. Unique molecular identifiers were incorporated into the prepared TCRbeta library. A single record per CDR3 protein comes from TCRdb applying MiXCR to the PCR reads. There are about 610,000 distinct CDR3 sequences in the sample; roughly a tenth occur only once, and about 4.3% lies in the top ten. The chain couples TRBV20-1 to TRBJ2-1; 8 positions agree with TRBD1. This clonotype was obtained from a human donor who donated a stem cell graft to a child with acute myeloid leukemia. This material consisted of PBMCs from the stem cell graft donor, taken from the stem cell graft. DNA for the CDR3: TGCAGTGCTCCTAGGACAGGGTACAATGAGCAGTTCTTC. Translation: CSAPRTGYNEQFF.